This TCR beta chain appears in the sequencing data of a study of blood T cell repertoires in COVID-19. Study context: Material from acute and convalescent COVID-19 was sourced from the United States, Italy and Spain. The cDNA or gDNA used as material had been derived from T cells, B-cell-depleted T cells, or PBMCs.

Some clones are missing from TCRdb's copy, which holds only in-frame ones; the method was immunoSEQ multiplex PCR. The sample lists some 250,000 clones; approximately 83% were seen once. Participants, roughly 18 to 90 years old, spanned around 25 US areas. This CDR3 comprises 16 residues. Trimming cost V 4 bases and J 3 bases; bases outside gene matches: 12. Germline V gene data show CDR1 as SGHNT and CDR2 as YYREEE (reference sequence). Sequenced sample: PBMCs or T cells enriched from blood (not recorded which). This receptor was identified in a woman aged 45 to 65 who had recovered from COVID-19. The V call is TRBV5-4, the J call TRBJ2-5, with TRBD1 matching 7 bases. The chain's CDR3 is CASSGDPTGFKETQYF. The CDR3 bases are TGTGCCAGCAGCGGGGACCCGACAGGGTTTAAAGAGACCCAGTACTTC.